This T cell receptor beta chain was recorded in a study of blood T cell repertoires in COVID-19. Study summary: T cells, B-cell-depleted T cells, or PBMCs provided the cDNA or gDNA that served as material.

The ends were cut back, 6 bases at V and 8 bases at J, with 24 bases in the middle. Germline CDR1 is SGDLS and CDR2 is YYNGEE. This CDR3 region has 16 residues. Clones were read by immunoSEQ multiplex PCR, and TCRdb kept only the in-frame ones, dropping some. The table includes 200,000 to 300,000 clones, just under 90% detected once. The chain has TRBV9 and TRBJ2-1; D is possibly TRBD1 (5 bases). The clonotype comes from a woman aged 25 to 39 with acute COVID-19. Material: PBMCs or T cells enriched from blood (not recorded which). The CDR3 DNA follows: TGTGCCAGCACCTCATACACTAACCCGACAGTCCATGAGCAGTTCTTC. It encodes CASTSYTNPTVHEQFF. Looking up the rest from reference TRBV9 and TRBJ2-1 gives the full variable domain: DSGVTQTPKHLITATGQRVTLRCSPRSGDLSVYWYQQSLDQGLQFLIQYYNGEERAKGNILERFSAQQFPDLHSELNLSSLELGDSALYFCASTSYTNPTVHEQFFGPGTRLTVL.